The clone carrying this T cell receptor (beta chain) was seen more than once but under ten times. As yet, its antigen is unknown. This clone may be a read error of a much larger clone one base away. The cDNA was generated through 5'RACE incorporating 10-nucleotide random UMIs. The output of every sequencing run, over 180 million TCR-beta sequences, came from 15-18 subjects. TCRdb processed the 5' RACE reads anew with MiXCR; each CDR3 protein has one entry. The sample has about 25,000 distinct CDR3 sequences; 3.3% are singletons. The unsorted libraries originated from 2 million PBMCs kept at -80 C. V lost 3 bases to trimming and J lost 8 bases, with 7 bases between them. There are 11 residues in the CDR3. The data originate from a study of neurological immune-mediated disorders. Study-wide findings and caveats: A possible signature was seen in one related-CDR3 cluster, into which phylogenetic grouping placed the repertoires of 18 of 34 multiple sclerosis patients.

The sequenced material came from PBMCs. The sequence was collected from a young woman with multiple sclerosis. The chain has TRBV12-3 or TRBV12-4 and TRBJ1-1; D is undetermined. In DNA, the CDR3 is TGTGCCAGCAGTTTGTACAGAGAAGCTTTCTTT. This gives the protein CASSLYREAFF.